This paragraph reports one T cell receptor (beta chain). Its antigen is unknown. Within one base of it there is no much larger clone, and no base qualities were kept. This record belongs to a study of vaccination effects on CD4 cells after COVID-19 (dated by TCRdb to 2022 to 2024). With regard to the full study: The ViraFEST assay stimulated PBMC with viral peptide pools and then used TCR sequencing to identify antigen-specific CD4+ T cell clonotypes by expansion. Altogether, about 10 COVID-19 convalescent patients and 4 SARS-CoV-2-naive healthy vaccine recipients made up the full study. Cultures from other donors in the study were sequenced with the Oncomine TCR Beta short-read assay on an Illumina iSeq 100. SARS-CoV-2 spike-specific CD4+ TCR repertoires from before and after mRNA vaccination were compared in COVID-19 convalescent patients and in infection-naive vaccine recipients. Around 2.1 million PBMC per well were cultured with about 9.6 ug/ml peptides in IMDM containing about 5% human AB serum, around 10 IU/ml IL-2 and gentamicin. Across the study, the median time from the second dose to post-vaccine sampling was 72 days (range 14 to 241). After vaccination, three convalescent patients were sampled both early (day +14) and late (day +241, +227, +161 respectively).

The method was the immunoSEQ multiplex PCR assay. DNA from the CD4+ T cells that had been cultured and isolated underwent TCR beta CDR3 sequencing. Processing in the source paper ran as follows. Non-productive TCR sequences were removed and reads were trimmed to the CDR3 region, keeping CDR3s of at least 7 amino acids. The MANAFEST web app was used to identify antigen-specific clonotypes by comparing expansion in peptide wells with expansion in reference cultures. To be called positive, a clone needed expansion at FDR<0.05 compared with the reference and with all other wells, an odds ratio greater than 5, and a frequency greater than 0.1% in two replicate wells. A clonotype was called cross-reactive if it was significantly expanded both in SARS-CoV-2 spike wells and in at least one common cold coronavirus spike condition. CDR3 similarity was assessed by Levenshtein distance with the stringdist R package, and unrooted trees were built with ape in R 3.6.1. TCRdb limited this immuneACCESS table to in-frame rearrangements with V and J called. A share of clones is missing; checked studies link under half to unresolved V genes, and the rest is unexplained. D and trimming come from the DNA, and the V and J calls and clone size come from that table. For this sample the table gives approximately 30,000 clones, of which around 75% were detected only once. Of the sample, 6.6% is held by the ten largest clones.

Broader findings and caveats from the paper: The study was limited by a small number of convalescent patients and lacked early post-infection timepoints. Both infection-induced and vaccine-induced clones contracted markedly at late post-vaccination timepoints, which is consistent with waning T cell responses. In convalescent patients, the post-vaccine spike-reactive repertoire was composed mainly of new vaccine-induced clones that were largely distinct from infection-induced clones.

After around 10 days of culture, CD4+ T cells were isolated with the EasySep CD4+ T cell isolation kit. PCR-confirmed SARS-CoV-2 infection had occurred in convalescent patients between March and December 2020, before the Alpha, Beta and Delta variants emerged in the United States. Participants received two doses of either the BNT162b2 or the mRNA-1273 mRNA SARS-CoV-2 vaccine. On days 3 and 7, half of the culture medium was replaced with fresh IL-2-containing medium. Unless noted otherwise, every peptide stimulation condition was cultured in triplicate wells. Using Ficoll-Paque Plus gradient centrifugation, PBMC were separated from whole blood and then either used fresh or cryopreserved at -140C. The QIAamp micro DNA kit was used to extract genomic DNA from the cultured CD4+ T cells. The CDR3 runs 16 residues from the cysteine to the phenylalanine. The read is trimmed to its CDR3 DNA, 48 bases read in frame from base 1. The CDR1 and CDR2 encoded by the germline V gene are SGHVS and FQNEAQ. V drops 4 bases and J drops 5 bases, leaving 17 bases in between.

Specimen: CD4+ T cells from PBMCs cultured without peptide, collected after COVID-19 vaccination. The clonotype comes from a human donor who had a prior SARS-CoV-2 infection. The chain employs TRBV7-8 and TRBJ2-2; the D region possibly corresponds to TRBD1 (5 bases align). The DNA sequence follows: TGTGCCAGCAGCTCGAAAAGACAGATAGTAACCGGGGAGCTGTTTTTT. The encoded protein is CASSSKRQIVTGELFF. The full variable domain, completed from the reference TRBV7-8 and TRBJ2-2 proteins outside the CDR3, reads GAGVSQSPRYKVAKRGQDVALRCDPISGHVSLFWYQQALGQGPEFLTYFQNEAQLDKSGLPSDRFFAERPEGSVSTLKIQRTQQEDSAVYLCASSSKRQIVTGELFFGEGSRLTVL.